A selection of T cell receptor beta chains follows, all from one sample in a study of beta chain features in type 1 diabetes. Produced via immunoSEQ multiplex PCR; TCRdb's table is partial and in-frame only. Of 200,000 to 250,000 clones detected, 68% appear once; the ten largest clones hold around 0.05%. Material for sequencing was naive CD4+ T cells from blood. The receptors derive from a man younger than 40 in good health. Each CDR3 is given with its conserved first and last residue. Each record gives: V gene, CDR3 protein.

v_call: TRBV29-1
cdr3_aa: CSVERAYNEQFF

v_call: TRBV30
cdr3_aa: CAWSSLVNTEAFF

v_call: TRBV4-3
cdr3_aa: CASSQGLAGYEQYF

v_call: TRBV25-1
cdr3_aa: CASSPSAGRDSVRLHF

v_call: TRBV30
cdr3_aa: CAWGQGWTEAFF

v_call: TRBV18
cdr3_aa: CASSPNTEAFF

v_call: TRBV29-1
cdr3_aa: CSVEDRAGGTYEQYF

v_call: TRBV7-2
cdr3_aa: CASSFDLKGTDTQYF

v_call: TRBV29-1
cdr3_aa: CSVEDLTEQYF

v_call: TRBV7-9
cdr3_aa: CASRAGRETQYF

v_call: TRBV25-1
cdr3_aa: CASSDYGSSPLHF

v_call: TRBV9
cdr3_aa: CASSVTSGGETQYF

v_call: TRBV5-6
cdr3_aa: CASSLRVSGAIEQFF

v_call: TRBV7-2
cdr3_aa: CASSPRGPGLVERGQYF

v_call: TRBV6-1
cdr3_aa: CASRHPVSTQYF

v_call: TRBV7-2
cdr3_aa: CASSLFGMGETQYF

v_call: TRBV5-4
cdr3_aa: CASSLHQGAKNIQYF

v_call: TRBV25-1
cdr3_aa: CASSEVGPAKNIQYF

v_call: TRBV2
cdr3_aa: CARDQGVETQYF

v_call: TRBV29-1
cdr3_aa: CSVFDRVGLYNEQFF

v_call: TRBV5-1
cdr3_aa: CASSLSGDTQYF

v_call: TRBV7-9
cdr3_aa: CASSSAGANVLTF

v_call: TRBV4-1
cdr3_aa: CASSRETSGSYEQYF

v_call: TRBV9
cdr3_aa: CASSLERGGRTIGEQFF

v_call: TRBV9
cdr3_aa: CASSITTGVSTATQYF

v_call: TRBV7-9
cdr3_aa: CASSLGGIIVDTQYF

v_call: TRBV30
cdr3_aa: CAWSELTQYF

v_call: TRBV30
cdr3_aa: CAWATGNIQYF

v_call: TRBV7-2
cdr3_aa: CASSFGALQAGYTF

v_call: TRBV5-4
cdr3_aa: CASSPDRKNTEAFF

v_call: TRBV7-2
cdr3_aa: CASSLRRTGDYGYTF

v_call: TRBV29-1
cdr3_aa: CSVDGTAAFF

v_call: TRBV15
cdr3_aa: CATSRPLQGAEAFF

v_call: TRBV30
cdr3_aa: CAWRQMNTEAFF

v_call: TRBV5-1
cdr3_aa: CASSFQGGDTEAFF

v_call: TRBV10-3
cdr3_aa: CAISGQGAEIYNEQFF

v_call: TRBV4-3
cdr3_aa: CASSQQLAGAPPHEQFF

v_call: TRBV30
cdr3_aa: CAWSVNSVGTEAFF

v_call: TRBV29-1
cdr3_aa: CSVLSGEETQYF

v_call: TRBV4-3
cdr3_aa: CASSQDNGPEQYF

v_call: TRBV4-3
cdr3_aa: CASSQDRGRNTEAFF

v_call: TRBV20-1
cdr3_aa: CSARRVDEQFF

v_call: TRBV14
cdr3_aa: CASSGGTGPYNEQFF

v_call: TRBV5-6
cdr3_aa: CASSSSGGTYEQYF

v_call: TRBV9
cdr3_aa: CASSVDRALPGELFF

v_call: TRBV25-1
cdr3_aa: CASSAGYNEQFF

v_call: TRBV29-1
cdr3_aa: CSQGDNEQFF

v_call: TRBV15
cdr3_aa: CATSRVASGADTQYF

v_call: TRBV7-2
cdr3_aa: CASSFPLTYEQYF

v_call: TRBV11-2
cdr3_aa: CASSLTGTNQPQHF

v_call: TRBV28
cdr3_aa: CASSLVTGELFF

v_call: TRBV30
cdr3_aa: CAWSGLGRAREQFF